This TCR beta chain comes out of a study of blood T cell repertoires in COVID-19. V dropped 0 bases and J dropped 4; count of bases not matched to a gene: 7. CDR1 SGHNT and CDR2 YYREEE come from the germline V gene (reference sequence). The CDR3 sequence is 15 residues long. The method was immunoSEQ multiplex PCR; TCRdb's version includes in-frame clones alone and lacks a portion of them. The top ten clones hold about 1.5% of a sample with some 270,000 clones, about four fifths of them seen once. Input material: peripheral blood. This chain joins TRBV5-4 and TRBJ2-7, with TRBD1 identical over 7 bases. This TCR was sampled from a middle-aged woman who had recovered from COVID-19. CDR3 DNA sequence: TGTGCCAGCAGCTTGGCTAGGGGGCGTATATACGAGCAGTACTTC. Translating it yields CASSLARGRIYEQYF. The full variable domain, rest sourced from reference TRBV5-4 and TRBJ2-7, is ETGVTQSPTHLIKTRGQQVTLRCSSQSGHNTVSWYQQALGQGPQFIFQYYREEENGRGNFPPRFSGLQFPNYSSELNVNALELDDSALYLCASSLARGRIYEQYFGPGTRLTVT.